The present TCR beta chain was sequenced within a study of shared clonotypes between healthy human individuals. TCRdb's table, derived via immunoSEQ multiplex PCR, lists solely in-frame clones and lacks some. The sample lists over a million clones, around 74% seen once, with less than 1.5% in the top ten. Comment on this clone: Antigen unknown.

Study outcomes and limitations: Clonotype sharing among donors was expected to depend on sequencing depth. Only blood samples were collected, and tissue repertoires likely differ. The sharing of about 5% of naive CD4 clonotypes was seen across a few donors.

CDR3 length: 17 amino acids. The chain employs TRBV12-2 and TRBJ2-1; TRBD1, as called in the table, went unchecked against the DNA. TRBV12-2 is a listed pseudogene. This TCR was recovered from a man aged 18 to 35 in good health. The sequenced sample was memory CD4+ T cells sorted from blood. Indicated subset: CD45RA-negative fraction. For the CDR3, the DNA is TGTGCAAGTCGCTCCCAGTTCCCGACAGGGTCCTACAATGAGCAGTTCTTC. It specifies CASRSQFPTGSYNEQFF.